This T cell receptor beta chain was sequenced for a study of T cell changes during pregnancy in multiple sclerosis. The junction had 7 bases not matched to a gene; V was cut back by 5 bases and J by 7 bases. Germline assignment: CDR1 SGHVS and CDR2 FQNEAQ. CDR3 length: 14 residues. The assay was immunoSEQ multiplex PCR, and TCRdb's table has in-frame clones only and misses some. The sample has tens of thousands of clones; around nine tenths are singletons. The clonotype comes from a female donor in good health, enrolled as a control in a pregnancy study. This rearrangement joins TRBV7-8 to TRBJ1-5; 8 bases are shared with TRBD1. Source: CD4+ T cells from peripheral blood mononuclear cells, taken in the second trimester of pregnancy. The CDR3 loop is CASSANQGAQPQHF. In DNA, the CDR3 is TGTGCCAGCAGCGCAAACCAGGGGGCACAGCCCCAGCATTTT.